The 8 T cell receptor beta chains below were found in one sample sequenced in a study of neurological immune-mediated disorders. TCRdb re-called the 5' RACE reads through MiXCR, storing one row per CDR3 protein. Of about 21,000 distinct CDR3 sequences listed, approximately 15% are singletons. The sample was CD8+ T cells from blood. The receptor set was obtained from a woman aged 18-29 years with multiple sclerosis.

This clonotype was detected many times. This chain joins TRBV7-9 and TRBJ1-3; D is unclear. The V and J ends lost 3 bases and 8 bases respectively, with 11 bases between them. The CDR3 spans 13 residues. The germline gives CDR1 SEHNR, CDR2 FQNEAQ (reference sequence). The DNA for the CDR3 is TGTGCCAGCAGCTTCGGGGTTATGGACACCATATATTTT. Its translation: CASSFGVMDTIYF.

This chain joins TRBV20-1 and TRBJ1-5, with 9 positions matching TRBD1. The V gene end was trimmed by 6 bases and the J gene end by 7 bases; junction bases not matched to a gene: 4. The CDR3 runs to 12 residues. Germline CDR1 reads DFQATT; CDR2 reads SNEGSKA (reference sequence). The CDR3 DNA is TGCAGTGCCAGGACAGGGGACCAGCCCCAGCATTTT. It translates to CSARTGDQPQHF.

By proportion, this clonotype is medium-sized. The chain has TRBV6-2 or TRBV6-3 and TRBJ2-7; 8 bases agree with TRBD1. Germline CDR1 reads MNHEY; CDR2 reads SVGEGT. V lost 6 bases to trimming and J lost 5 bases; unmatched junction nucleotides: 9. The CDR3 sequence is 14 residues long. The CDR3 nucleotides are TGTGCCAGCAGCCGTCTCTGGACAGGGAACGAGCAGTACGTC. Residues: CASSRLWTGNEQYV.

This clonotype was counted many times. The CDR3 is CASGNLADDTDTQYF. CDR3 DNA sequence: TGTGCCAGCGGGAACCTAGCGGATGACACAGATACGCAGTATTTT. The chain recombines TRBV5-6 with TRBJ2-3, with TRBD2 matching 7 bases. Looked up from germline, CDR1 is SGHDT and CDR2 is YYEEEE. The CDR3 loop spans 15 amino acids. Trimming at V came to 7 bases and at J to 2 bases, leaving 10 bases not matched to a gene.

This clonotype is labeled medium-sized. This chain joins TRBV9 and TRBJ2-7; TRBD1 matches at 8 bases. CDR3 length: 15 residues. V shed 2 bases, J shed 3 bases, and the junction held 7 bases outside the gene matches. Germline-derived CDR1 and CDR2 are SGDLS and YYNGEE. Here the CDR3 DNA reads TGTGCCAGCAGCGTCGGGGACAGGAGCGTCTACGAGCAGTACTTC. Translated, it gives CASSVGDRSVYEQYF.

Remarks on this clonotype: The DNA is left out, because the CDR3 cannot be placed on it with certainty; the CDR3 is given as TCRdb lists it. The chain joins TRBV7-9 to TRBJ2-3; the D call TRBD2 from the table was never checked on the DNA. From its first to its last residue, the CDR3 has 20 amino acids. CDR1 and CDR2 (germline): SEHNR, FQNEAQ (reference sequence). The CDR3 loop is CASSFYICSAGLSRTDTQYF.

This clonotype was seen at least ten times. The chain employs TRBV7-8 and TRBJ2-1; D possibly matches TRBD1 or TRBD2 (5 bases each). Per the germline V gene, CDR1 is SGHVS and CDR2 is FQNEAQ. Between the trimmed V and J ends, which lost 8 bases and 8 bases, there was a span of 10 bases. The CDR3 runs 11 residues. The CDR3 sequence: CASGRGHEQFF. CDR3 nucleotide sequence: TGTGCCAGCGGCCGGGGCCATGAGCAGTTCTTC.

This clonotype came up many times. J is TRBJ1-2 and V is TRBV20-1, with unresolved D. CDR1 and CDR2 from the germline V gene are DFQATT and SNEGSKA (reference sequence). The CDR3 length is 13 residues. Trimming removed 3 bases from V and 6 bases from J, with 14 bases in between. DNA of the CDR3: TGCAGTGCTAGTGAAACCCAGGACGATGGCTACACCTTC. This sequence encodes CSASETQDDGYTF.